Sequencing of this T cell receptor (beta chain) was carried out in a study of blood T cell repertoires in COVID-19 (dated by TCRdb to the early 2020s). Broadly, across the study: Samples covering the acute and convalescent phases of COVID-19 were provided by collaborators in the United States, Italy and Spain. The material from the prospective study consisted of cDNA or gDNA derived from T cells, B-cell-depleted T cells, or PBMCs. Deeply sampled blood TCRbeta repertoires from subjects exposed to, actively infected with, or recovered from COVID-19 were included in the dataset. The repertoires were released in a freely available public database intended as a resource for research on the immune response to SARS-CoV-2. The samples were drawn from the first 160 participants of the ongoing ImmuneRACE study and from 1,254 subjects provided by 6 global collaborators. The sample metadata nearly always contained a de-identified subject ID, COVID-19 status, age in years and sex. Where available, HLA class I and class II types were taken from metadata supplied by the sample provider and were not determined by assay-based typing. The paper as a whole reports these results and caveats: Clinical and demographic metadata were provided uncurated, with the amount varying by source and participant.

TCRbeta CDR3 regions were amplified from genomic DNA by means of the immunoSEQ Assay, a bias-controlled multiplex PCR. In the source study's methods: Within the assay, amplification of reference gene primers was used to estimate how many nucleated cells each sample contained. To quantify the absolute abundance of each unique TCRbeta CDR3 rearrangement, sequence reads were collapsed and filtered. For each sample, productive Simpson clonality was calculated as the square root of Simpson's diversity index over productive rearrangements. Here the immuneACCESS table is served through TCRdb, limited to in-frame sequences with V and J called. Missing clones are a known gap in these copies; in checked studies unresolved V genes cover under half, and the rest lacks a known reason. The D gene and trimming were derived from the DNA, and the V and J assignments and clone size from that table. The sample records hundreds of thousands of clones, 70% to 90% of which are singletons. Roughly 3.1% of the sample belongs to the ten largest clones.

CDR1 and CDR2 (MNHEY, SVGAGI) derive from the germline V gene. V loses 6 bases of germline sequence and J loses 7 bases, and the interval between the two ends is 15 bases. CDR3 length: 14 amino acids, cysteine to phenylalanine. The CDR3 DNA has 42 bases and is translated from base 1. This clone was observed a single time. The clone's antigen remains unknown. There are no base qualities to consult, and no much larger clone falls within one base. The collaborating institutions used their own protocols to collect whole blood in K2EDTA tubes. Collaborator samples were shipped for TCRbeta analysis as frozen whole blood, isolated PBMCs, or DNA extracted from either sample type.

The sequence derives from a man younger than 35 with active or convalescent COVID-19. The chain is assembled from TRBV6-5 and TRBJ1-4; possibly the D gene is TRBD1, per 5 matching bases. The material sequenced was peripheral blood. The DNA sequence is given as TGTGCCAGCAGAATGGGTCCTAGGGGTGAAAAACTGTTTTTT. Its protein product is CASRMGPRGEKLFF.